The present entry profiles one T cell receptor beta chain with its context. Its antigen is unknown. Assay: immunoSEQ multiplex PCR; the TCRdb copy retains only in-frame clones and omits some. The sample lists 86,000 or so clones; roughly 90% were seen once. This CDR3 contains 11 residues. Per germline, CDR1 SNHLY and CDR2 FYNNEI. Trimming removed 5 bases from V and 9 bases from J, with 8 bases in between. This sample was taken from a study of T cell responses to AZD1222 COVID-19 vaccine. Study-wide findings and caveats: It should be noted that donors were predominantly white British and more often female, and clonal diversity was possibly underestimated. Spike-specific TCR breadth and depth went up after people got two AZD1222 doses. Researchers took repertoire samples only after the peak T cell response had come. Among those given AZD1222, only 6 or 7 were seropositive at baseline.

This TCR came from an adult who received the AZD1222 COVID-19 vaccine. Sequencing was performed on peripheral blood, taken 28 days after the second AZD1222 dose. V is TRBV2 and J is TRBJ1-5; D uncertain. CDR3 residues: CASSPRGPQHF. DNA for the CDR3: TGTGCCAGCAGTCCAAGAGGGCCCCAGCATTTT.